Listed below are T cell receptor beta chains from one sample, sequenced in a study of T-cell memory formation after mild COVID-19. TCRdb independently ran MiXCR on the 5' RACE reads; one entry per CDR3 protein. The sample lists 500,000 to 600,000 distinct CDR3 sequences; 15% to 20% were seen once. The material sequenced was PBMCs or a T cell subset sorted from them (not recorded which). These receptors all stem from an adult woman who had mild COVID-19 (a few samples of this study predate the infection). Cell type and time point are not known. Both conserved end residues are trimmed from each CDR3. The order of the fields is CDR3 length, J gene, clone size, V gene, CDR3 protein. Size values are once, few and many counts, or a class for expanded clones, and some rows have none.

12 | TRBJ1-2 | NA | TRBV10-3 | AISEPQGDYGYT
10 | TRBJ2-1 | few | TRBV20-1 | SVEEIFNEQF
12 | TRBJ2-7 | NA | TRBV6-5 | ASKRDRAGYEQY
12 | TRBJ1-6 | NA | TRBV5-1 | ASSIRGYNSPLH
13 | TRBJ2-7 | NA | TRBV19 | ASSIGTSGSHEQY
14 | TRBJ1-3 | NA | TRBV9 | ASSVLGTASGNTIY
12 | TRBJ1-1 | NA | TRBV7-3 | ASTAGRRVTEAF
14 | TRBJ1-4 | few | TRBV7-3 | ASSLKGRWLNEKLF
14 | TRBJ1-3 | few | TRBV6-2/TRBV6-3 | ASSRDGRNSGNTIY
12 | TRBJ2-5 | NA | TRBV5-1 | ASRSGTGKETQY
14 | TRBJ1-2 | few | TRBV5-5 | ASSPFLGQGEYGYT
10 | TRBJ2-7 | NA | TRBV25-1 | ASSERAGEQY
12 | TRBJ2-1 | few | TRBV3-1 | ASSHTSGSDEQF
12 | TRBJ2-5 | few | TRBV24-1 | ATSDQGIQETQY
12 | TRBJ2-7 | few | TRBV7-8 | ASSSTRSSYEQY
9 | TRBJ2-7 | many | TRBV13 | ASSLRAEQY
11 | TRBJ1-1 | NA | TRBV7-2 | ASSLLRRGGAF
11 | TRBJ1-5 | many | TRBV20-1 | SGRADINQPQH
12 | TRBJ2-1 | NA | TRBV30 | AWSGGLVIYEQF
12 | TRBJ2-1 | once | TRBV20-1 | SASPSGSIHEQF
10 | TRBJ2-1 | few | TRBV24-1 | ATSDFGGLQF
13 | TRBJ1-1 | NA | TRBV6-5 | ASSSPGGLNTEAF
12 | TRBJ1-1 | NA | TRBV24-1 | ATRPGGTNTEAF
10 | TRBJ1-3 | NA | TRBV6-5 | AATGAENTIY
11 | TRBJ2-7 | many | TRBV12-3/TRBV12-4 | ASSFGQVYEQY
13 | TRBJ2-1 | few | TRBV20-1 | SASRGLVLISEQF
11 | TRBJ2-7 | NA | TRBV20-1 | SASRTSGYEQY
13 | TRBJ2-1 | NA | TRBV7-2 | ASSTPGLARNEQF
17 | TRBJ2-7 | few | TRBV5-1 | ASSLVSTRSSGGEYEQY
16 | TRBJ2-6 | NA | TRBV5-1 | ASSSDLAFSSGANVLT
9 | TRBJ1-1 | NA | TRBV29-1 | RGLRGTEAF
13 | TRBJ2-1 | few | TRBV2 | ASSEDTFSYNEQF
12 | TRBJ2-4 | few | TRBV20-1 | SASLAPGQTGEY
12 | TRBJ2-7 | many | TRBV5-1 | ASSSDRGRDEQY
16 | TRBJ1-5 | few | TRBV5-6 | ASSPSGSQRYSNQPQH
15 | TRBJ2-6 | NA | TRBV27 | ASSRGQGASGANVLT
11 | TRBJ1-4 | NA | TRBV6-2/TRBV6-3 | ASSYGPGTEMF
15 | TRBJ2-5 | many | TRBV7-2 | ASSSGLAGVFQETQY
13 | TRBJ2-7 | NA | TRBV7-2 | ASSFRDSNRYEQY
10 | TRBJ2-7 | NA | TRBV2 | ASSIQNYEQY
10 | TRBJ2-7 | NA | TRBV20-1 | SAQLVGYEQY
11 | TRBJ2-1 | few | TRBV6-4 | ASSQGIQNEQF
16 | TRBJ2-1 | few | TRBV27 | ASSPSQGSLVLNDEQF
11 | TRBJ2-7 | few | TRBV14 | ASSQRQRYEQY
14 | TRBJ2-5 | few | TRBV4-1 | ASSQRPPQGPETQY
14 | TRBJ2-2 | NA | TRBV4-2 | ASRQLAGGNTGELF
12 | TRBJ2-4 | NA | TRBV12-3/TRBV12-4 | ASESVTRGGIQY
12 | TRBJ2-7 | few | TRBV9 | ASSVGGLMFEQY
11 | TRBJ2-7 | few | TRBV12-3/TRBV12-4 | ASRGPSGYEQY
10 | TRBJ2-1 | few | TRBV5-1 | ASRLQYNEQF
12 | TRBJ1-5 | NA | TRBV6-6 | ASSPTADNQPQH
11 | TRBJ2-1 | NA | TRBV24-1 | ATSDPAPSQVA
14 | TRBJ2-1 | NA | TRBV6-1 | ASSSGSGTDYDEQF
13 | TRBJ2-1 | few | TRBV5-5 | ASSSSGTSVIEQF
13 | TRBJ2-7 | few | TRBV7-9 | ASSGNRDRAYEQY
11 | TRBJ1-1 | few | TRBV11-1 | ASSYDPVTEAF
10 | TRBJ2-5 | NA | TRBV7-6 | ASSLPAETQY
14 | TRBJ2-3 | NA | TRBV7-2 | ASSTKTGTGPDTQY
14 | TRBJ2-5 | few | TRBV9 | ASSVRGRPTQETQY
15 | TRBJ1-5 | once | TRBV6-1 | ASSEWTGGHSNQPQH